One and the same sample provided the 16 T cell receptor beta chains below, sequenced in a study of T-cell reconstitution after alpha-beta-depleted transplantation in children. Unique molecular identifiers tagged the TCRbeta library. Via MiXCR, TCRdb re-called the PCR reads, giving one row per CDR3 protein. Here the sample spans roughly 100,000 distinct CDR3 sequences, less than 6% being singletons. Here the sequenced sample was PBMCs, mostly from graft donor cells, taken 60 days after TCRalphabeta/CD19-depleted stem cell transplant. The receptor set was obtained from a female patient aged 2-10 years who had a stem cell transplant for Fanconi anemia, so the T cells may come from the graft donor.

This clonotype was observed at least ten times. The chain recombines TRBV20-1 with TRBJ2-5, with D perhaps matching TRBD1 (6 bases). Germline lookup yields CDR1 DFQATT and CDR2 SNEGSKA (reference sequence). The CDR3 is 13 amino acids. Trimming took 5 bases from V and 0 from J, leaving 10 bases between them. The CDR3 nucleotides are TGCAGTGCTGGGGACACAAACCAAGAGACCCAGTACTTC. This encodes CSAGDTNQETQYF.

The chain carries TRBV5-1 and TRBJ2-3; TRBD2 agrees at 7 bases. There are 17 residues in the CDR3. Germline loops: CDR1 SGHRS, CDR2 YFSETQ. V lost 0 bases, J lost 2 bases, and 9 bases stayed unmatched. DNA for the CDR3: TGCGCCAGCAGCTTGGCGCTTGGCGGGAGCTTCACAGATACGCAGTATTTT. This sequence encodes CASSLALGGSFTDTQYF.

This clonotype has more than one count but fewer than ten. The chain has TRBV6-2 or TRBV6-3 and TRBJ2-5; tentatively, D is TRBD1 (5 bases). Germline V gives CDR1 MNHEY, CDR2 SVGEGT. The CDR3 covers 15 residues. V gave up 2 bases and J gave up 5 bases, with 15 bases separating them. The CDR3 nucleotides read TGTGCCAGCAGTTACCGTCCCTGGGGCCTGGAGACCCAGTACTTC. The encoded protein is CASSYRPWGLETQYF.

This chain links TRBV10-3 with TRBJ2-2; 8 nucleotides agree with TRBD1. The CDR3 is 16 residues long. Per the germline V gene, CDR1 is ENHRY and CDR2 is SYGVKD. V lost 10 bases to trimming and J lost 0 bases; unmatched junction nucleotides: 10. CDR3 residues: CATGERTGSNTGELFF. The DNA for the CDR3 is TGTGCCACAGGGGAGCGGACAGGGTCGAACACCGGGGAGCTGTTTTTT.

In its sample, this clonotype was seen many times. The J gene is TRBJ1-1, the V gene TRBV19, with D perhaps TRBD1 (5 bases). Germline values: CDR1 LNHDA, CDR2 SQIVND (reference sequence). This CDR3 has 14 amino acids. The V end lost 5 bases, the J end lost 0 bases, and 10 bases lay between the germline ends. The CDR3 reads CASSALQVNTEAFF. CDR3 in DNA: TGTGCCAGTAGTGCATTACAGGTGAACACTGAAGCTTTCTTT.

In its sample, this clonotype was seen a few times. The chain links TRBV2 to TRBJ1-2, with D maybe TRBD1 (6 bases). CDR3 length: 15 amino acids. The V gene's germline CDR1 is SNHLY and CDR2 FYNNEI. V lost 5 bases to trimming and J lost 0 bases, with 13 bases between them. CDR3 in amino acids: CASSLRQEANYGYTF. CDR3 sequence (DNA): TGTGCCAGCAGTCTACGACAGGAGGCTAACTATGGCTACACCTTC. The full variable domain, with the rest looked up from reference TRBV2 and TRBJ1-2, is EPEVTQTPSHQVTQMGQEVILRCVPISNHLYFYWYRQILGQKVEFLVSFYNNEISEKSEIFDDQFSVERPDGSNFTLKIRSTKLEDSAMYFCASSLRQEANYGYTFGSGTRLTVV.

This clonotype appeared many times. This sequence joins TRBV12-3 or TRBV12-4 and TRBJ1-1, with D possibly matching TRBD1 (6 bases). Trimming removed 3 bases at V and 4 bases at J, with 12 bases between. The CDR3 is made up of 14 amino acids. CDR3 protein: CASSLSGVATEAFF. CDR3 coding DNA: TGTGCCAGCAGTTTGTCAGGGGTCGCCACTGAAGCTTTCTTT.

CDR3 residues: CASSPDYNEQFF. CDR3 in DNA: TGTGCCAGCAGCCCTGACTACAATGAGCAGTTCTTC. The gene calls are TRBV7-9 and TRBJ2-1, with D unresolved. Germline values: CDR1 SEHNR, CDR2 FQNEAQ (reference sequence). Trimming removed 5 bases at V and 3 bases at J, with 5 bases between. This CDR3 has 12 residues.

This clonotype was observed a handful of times. The chain links TRBV6-1 to TRBJ2-6; TRBD2 aligns across 9 bases. This CDR3 is built from 18 residues. Trimming took 8 bases from V and 0 from J; bases not matched to a gene: 11. Germline V gives CDR1 MNHNS, CDR2 SASEGT. The CDR3 region has the DNA TGTGCCAGCTCCTGGGGGCTAGCGGGATCCTCTGGGGCCAACGTCCTGACTTTC. Residues: CASSWGLAGSSGANVLTF.

This clonotype was found many times. The V call is TRBV28, the J call TRBJ2-4; 7 nucleotides match TRBD1. From germline, CDR1 is MDHEN and CDR2 SYDVKM. With V trimmed by 2 bases and J by 8 bases, 0 bases remained unmatched. This CDR3 contains 12 residues. The CDR3 DNA reads TGTGCCAGCAGTTTAAGGGGGCACATTCAGTACTTC. Protein: CASSLRGHIQYF.

The chain carries TRBV30 and TRBJ1-1, with a weak D call TRBD1 (6 bases). Germline values: CDR1 GTSNPN, CDR2 SVGIG (reference sequence). Trimming left V 3 bases short and J 6 bases short, with 11 bases between. This CDR3 has 12 residues. Here the CDR3 DNA reads TGTGCCTGGAGCAAGGGGACACCTGAAGCTTTCTTT. Translation gives CAWSKGTPEAFF.

This clonotype was seen repeatedly, ten times or more. The chain is built from TRBV2 and TRBJ2-1; D remains unclear. The CDR3 sequence is 14 residues long. V lost 7 bases and J lost 3, with 13 bases in between. Germline V gene lookup returns CDR1 SNHLY and CDR2 FYNNEI. CDR3 nucleotide sequence: TGTGCCAGCAACCTAGAATTGCTCTACAATGAGCAGTTCTTC. Translated, it gives CASNLELLYNEQFF.

There are a few counts of this clonotype. V usage is TRBV5-1 and J usage is TRBJ2-1, with 7 bases identical to TRBD1. The ends lost 4 bases at V and 6 bases at J; junction bases unmatched: 10. The CDR3 totals 15 residues. Germline V gives CDR1 SGHRS, CDR2 YFSETQ. The chain's CDR3 is CASSPQTGIVNEQFF. DNA of the CDR3: TGCGCCAGCAGCCCTCAGACAGGGATAGTCAATGAGCAGTTCTTC.

In this sample, this clonotype turned up many times. The rearrangement joins TRBV24-1 to TRBJ2-1, with D maybe TRBD1 (6 bases). Germline CDR1 reads KGHDR; CDR2 reads SFDVKD. The CDR3 is made up of 14 amino acids. The ends were cut back, 4 bases at V and 7 bases at J, with 13 bases in the middle. For the CDR3, the DNA is TGTGCCACCAGTGAGGGGGCCGCGATGAATGAGCAGTTCTTC. Translated: CATSEGAAMNEQFF.

Many counts were recorded for this clonotype. The CDR3, as DNA: TGTGCCAGCAGGGGACTAGCGCTATCCACAGATACGCAGTATTTT. As protein: CASRGLALSTDTQYF. The V call is TRBV28, the J call TRBJ2-3, with 10 bases that match TRBD2. With 6 bases clipped from V and 2 bases from J, the junction kept 5 bases outside the gene matches. CDR3 length: 15 amino acids. Germline values: CDR1 MDHEN, CDR2 SYDVKM. Supplemented by reference TRBV28 and TRBJ2-3, the full variable domain reads DVKVTQSSRYLVKRTGEKVFLECVQDMDHENMFWYRQDPGLGLRLIYFSYDVKMKEKGDIPEGYSVSREKKERFSLILESASTNQTSMYLCASRGLALSTDTQYFGPGTRLTVL.

This clonotype was counted a few times. The chain recombines TRBV11-1 with TRBJ2-1; 12 bases agree with TRBD2. The CDR3 is 20 amino acids. Losses at the gene ends were 0 bases for V and 0 bases for J; bases not matched to a gene: 9. Germline CDR1 SGHAT, CDR2 FQDESV (reference sequence). The CDR3 here is CASSLAWTSGALSSYNEQFF. The CDR3 coding sequence is TGTGCCAGCAGCTTAGCTTGGACTAGCGGGGCCCTCTCCTCCTACAATGAGCAGTTCTTC.